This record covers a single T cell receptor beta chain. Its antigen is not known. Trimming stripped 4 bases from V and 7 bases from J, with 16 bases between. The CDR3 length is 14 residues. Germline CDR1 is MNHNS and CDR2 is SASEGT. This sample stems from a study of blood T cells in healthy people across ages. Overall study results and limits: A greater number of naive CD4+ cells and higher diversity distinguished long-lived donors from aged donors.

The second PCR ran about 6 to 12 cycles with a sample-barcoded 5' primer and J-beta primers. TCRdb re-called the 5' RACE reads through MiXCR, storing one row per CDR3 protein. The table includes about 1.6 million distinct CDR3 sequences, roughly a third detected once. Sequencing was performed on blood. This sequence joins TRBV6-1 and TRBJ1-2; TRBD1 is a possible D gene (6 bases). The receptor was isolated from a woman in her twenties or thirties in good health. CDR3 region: CASSGPTQGIGYTF. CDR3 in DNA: TGTGCCAGCAGTGGCCCTACCCAGGGGATTGGCTACACCTTC.